The clone carrying this T cell receptor beta chain showed up just a few times. The sample belongs to a study of blood T cell repertoires in COVID-19. Looking at the study overall: Samples came from the United States, Italy and Spain, spanning acute and convalescent COVID-19.

The CDR3 extends over 14 amino acids. V gave up 4 bases and J gave up 0 bases; unmatched junction bases: 2. From germline, CDR1 is SEHNR and CDR2 FQNEAQ (reference sequence). Repertoires were generated with immunoSEQ multiplex PCR, while TCRdb's copy carries only in-frame clones and drops some. The sample contains approximately 37,000 clones, 88% of which appear only once. The J gene is TRBJ1-1, the V gene TRBV7-9; TRBD1 aligns across 7 bases. This TCR was sampled from a woman aged 65 to 85 with acute or convalescent COVID-19. The specimen was peripheral blood. The CDR3 DNA follows: TGTGCCAGCAGCTCGACAGGGTTGAACACTGAAGCTTTCTTT. This sequence encodes CASSSTGLNTEAFF.